This TCR beta chain emerged from a study of T cell repertoires in ileal Crohn's disease. Produced via immunoSEQ multiplex PCR; TCRdb's table is partial and in-frame only. The sample has about 11,000 clones, 55% to 80% seen once. Time point specified: neoterminal ileum biopsy at postoperative endoscopy, about 6 months after surgery. Study conclusions and caveats: Mucosal expansions were suggested to be mainly CD8 T cells. Compared with non-smokers, active smokers at surgery showed more clonal expansions.

Germline CDR1 and CDR2: MNHNY and SVGAGI (reference sequence). With V trimmed by 5 bases and J by 11 bases, 8 bases remained unmatched. The CDR3 has 12 residues. This clone appeared once. Antigen: not known. Sequenced material: ileal tissue. J is TRBJ1-1 and V is TRBV6-6, with 7 positions matching TRBD1. The TCR was taken from an adult with Crohn's disease. In DNA, the CDR3 is TGTGCCAGCAGTCAACGACAGGGCTATGCTTTCTTT. Amino acids: CASSQRQGYAFF.